Listed below are T cell receptor beta chains from one sample, sequenced in a study of T cells in Graves' hyperthyroidism and ophthalmopathy. MiXCR, applied by TCRdb to the multiplex PCR reads, yields one record per CDR3 protein. The sample contains roughly 580,000 distinct CDR3 sequences, over 11% of which appear only once. Input material: blood. The receptors originated from a woman younger than 45 with Graves' hyperthyroidism that later progressed to Graves' ophthalmopathy. Both conserved end residues are part of each CDR3. For some rows the clone size is stated as once, few or many, or as a class when expanded; others skip it.

j_gene,abundance,v_gene,CDR3aa
TRBJ2-3,-,TRBV12-3/TRBV12-4,CASSLWASGTTDTQYF
TRBJ2-5,few,TRBV6-1,CASSHGTQREETQYF
TRBJ2-2,few,TRBV5-4,CASSLGGRAGAGELFF
TRBJ1-1,many,TRBV12-3/TRBV12-4,CASSATGGRKAEAFF
TRBJ2-3,many,TRBV7-9,CASSLGQVPDTQYF
TRBJ2-1,many,TRBV7-9,CASRSGGGLTEQFF
TRBJ2-7,-,TRBV19,CASSILGQGMLEQYF
TRBJ2-2,-,TRBV5-1,CASSLGGIGAGELFF
TRBJ2-3,many,TRBV24-1,CATSDLRLADGTDTQYF
TRBJ2-7,-,TRBV6-2/TRBV6-3,CASSWETGAYEQYF
TRBJ2-3,many,TRBV12-3/TRBV12-4,CASGISGGRGDTQYF
TRBJ2-2,many,TRBV3-1,CASSQALAATGELFF
TRBJ2-4,many,TRBV19,CASMDLAKNIQYF
TRBJ2-2,-,TRBV12-5,CASGLSGDRLF
TRBJ1-1,many,TRBV11-3,CASSPRQQGTRGTEAFF
TRBJ1-4,-,TRBV6-5,CASSLDPEKLFF
TRBJ2-2,-,TRBV19,CASTSAGSGTNTGEPFF
TRBJ2-1,many,TRBV6-5,CASSYSIGWNNEQFF
TRBJ2-4,few,TRBV28,CASSPDTHIQYF
TRBJ1-2,many,TRBV29-1,CSVEGQPTYGYTF
TRBJ2-5,many,TRBV9,CASSETGRQETQYF
TRBJ2-1,many,TRBV12-3/TRBV12-4,CASSATTSGRTNEQFF
TRBJ2-1,many,TRBV29-1,CSVPLGVEQFF
TRBJ2-5,few,TRBV7-2,CASSSAGTQYF
TRBJ1-5,many,TRBV6-1,CASSEALPGINQPQHF
TRBJ1-3,many,TRBV27,CASSLSWGSGNTIYF
TRBJ2-7,-,TRBV7-9,CASTQQGYEQYF
TRBJ2-5,many,TRBV24-1,CATSQGTLSTETQYF
TRBJ2-2,-,TRBV7-3,CASSPTIQGANPGELFF
TRBJ2-7,many,TRBV18,CASSPRLAETSAYEQYF
TRBJ2-1,many,TRBV5-1,CASGQGTSSANEQFF
TRBJ2-7,many,TRBV28,CASTGHRQSYEQYF
TRBJ2-2,many,TRBV6-5,CASSYSRANTGELFF
TRBJ2-6,few,TRBV19,CACSRDPFTDFSGANVLTF
TRBJ2-4,few,TRBV30,CAWSPGQGNIQYF
TRBJ1-6,-,TRBV5-1,CASSPRGQGTPLHF
TRBJ2-1,-,TRBV6-5,CASSYSTGFRGEQFF
TRBJ1-2,-,TRBV30,CAWSKMGGGGYTF
TRBJ2-7,many,TRBV6-1,CASSPGTFRSEQYF
TRBJ2-6,many,TRBV20-1,CSAQKTGRSGANVLTF
TRBJ1-1,-,TRBV19,CASREGGLAEAFF
TRBJ1-1,many,TRBV5-1,CASSLQGANTEAFF
TRBJ2-3,many,TRBV6-2/TRBV6-3,CASMAASTDTQYF
TRBJ1-4,-,TRBV6-1,CASSHPTDQLEKLFF
TRBJ2-3,many,TRBV12-3/TRBV12-4,CASSFGQIDTQYF
TRBJ2-7,many,TRBV4-2,CASSQDRQVSYEQYF
TRBJ1-1,few,TRBV4-1,CASSQWRSDTEAFF
TRBJ1-3,many,TRBV6-1,CASRTGPSGNTIYF
TRBJ1-2,many,TRBV12-3/TRBV12-4,CASSPTGGAFGYTF
TRBJ2-1,many,TRBV12-3/TRBV12-4,CASSLIDSSYNEQFF
TRBJ2-5,many,TRBV12-5,CASGLVMQGGTQYF
TRBJ2-7,few,TRBV7-9,CASSKTEYGGEQYF